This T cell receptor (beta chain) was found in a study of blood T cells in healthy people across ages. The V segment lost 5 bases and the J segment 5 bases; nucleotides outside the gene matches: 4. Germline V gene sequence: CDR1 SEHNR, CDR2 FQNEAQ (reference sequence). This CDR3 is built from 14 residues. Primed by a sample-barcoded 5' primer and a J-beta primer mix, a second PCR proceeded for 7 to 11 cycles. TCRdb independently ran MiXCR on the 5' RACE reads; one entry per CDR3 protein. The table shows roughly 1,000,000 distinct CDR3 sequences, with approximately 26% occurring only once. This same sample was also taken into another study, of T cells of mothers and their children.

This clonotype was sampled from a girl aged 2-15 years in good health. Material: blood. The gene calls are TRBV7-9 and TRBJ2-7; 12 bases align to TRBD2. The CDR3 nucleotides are TGTGCCAGCAGCCCCCGGACTAGCGGGAACGAGCAGTACTTC. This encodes CASSPRTSGNEQYF.